The rows below give T cell receptor beta chains drawn from one sample of a study of blood T cell repertoires in COVID-19. Assay used: immunoSEQ multiplex PCR; TCRdb lists only in-frame clones, some missing. The sample lists 150,000 to 200,000 clones, around three quarters occurring once. The specimen sequenced was PBMCs or T cells enriched from blood (not recorded which). The receptor set was obtained from a woman between 45 and 60 years old with acute COVID-19. CDR3s include the opening cysteine and the closing phenylalanine or tryptophan. Each record gives: V gene, J gene, D gene, clone size, CDR3 protein, CDR3 DNA. The D gene is left open where the match is weak. For some rows the clone size is stated as once, few or many, or as a class when expanded; others skip it.

TRBV18	TRBJ1-5	TRBD1	-	CASSEDRGLQPQHF	TGTGCCAGCTCAGAGGACAGGGGGCTTCAGCCCCAGCATTTT
TRBV4-3	TRBJ2-3	-	-	CASSQEGRGALADTQYF	TGCGCCAGCAGCCAAGAGGGCAGGGGGGCGTTGGCAGATACGCAGTATTTT
TRBV28	TRBJ2-5	TRBD2	-	CASSFPSGRETQYF	TGTGCCAGCAGTTTCCCTAGCGGAAGAGAGACCCAGTACTTC
TRBV30	TRBJ1-4	-	-	CACIPGVGKLFF	TGTGCCTGCATCCCAGGGGTCGGGAAACTGTTTTTT
TRBV3-1/TRBV3-2	TRBJ2-5	TRBD2	once	CASSQESTSGEQETQYF	TGTGCCAGCAGCCAAGAAAGCACTAGCGGGGAACAAGAGACCCAGTACTTC
TRBV7-3	TRBJ2-2	TRBD1	once	CASSLAGGAVTGELFF	TGTGCCAGCAGCTTAGCAGGGGGCGCGGTCACCGGGGAGCTGTTTTTT
TRBV5-5	TRBJ2-2	-	once	CASRGQGLNTGELFF	TGTGCCAGCAGAGGGCAGGGGCTGAACACCGGGGAGCTGTTTTTT
TRBV6-1	TRBJ2-2	-	-	CASSEYGRASTGELFF	TGTGCCAGCAGTGAATACGGCAGGGCGAGCACCGGGGAGCTGTTTTTT
TRBV27	TRBJ1-6	TRBD1	-	CASSLSSGQDDTYNSPLHF	TGTGCCAGCAGTCTTAGCTCGGGACAGGATGATACCTATAATTCACCCCTCCACTTT
TRBV4-1	TRBJ2-5	TRBD1	-	CASSQNRGQQETQYF	TGCGCCAGCAGCCAAAACAGGGGGCAACAAGAGACCCAGTACTTC
TRBV28	TRBJ1-4	-	-	CASRPGGGAEEKLFF	TGTGCCAGCAGGCCTGGGGGCGGCGCAGAGGAAAAACTGTTTTTT
TRBV13	TRBJ1-1	-	-	CASSRTEAFF	TGTGCCAGCAGCCGGACAGAAGCTTTCTTT
TRBV29-1	TRBJ2-2	TRBD2	-	CSVGTSGNTGELFF	TGCAGCGTCGGGACTAGCGGGAACACCGGGGAGCTGTTTTTT
TRBV11-2	TRBJ2-1	-	-	CASSAGPPSYNEQFF	TGTGCCAGCAGCGCGGGCCCGCCCTCCTACAATGAGCAGTTCTTC
TRBV6-6	TRBJ1-3	-	-	CASSVGTYSGNTIYF	TGTGCCAGCAGTGTGGGGACATACTCTGGAAACACCATATATTTT
TRBV19	TRBJ2-5	TRBD2	-	CASSTLLASAEETQYF	TGTGCCAGTAGTACCCTACTAGCGTCCGCGGAGGAGACCCAGTACTTC
TRBV5-5	TRBJ1-6	TRBD1	few	CASSTGQGQNSPLHF	TGTGCCAGCAGCACTGGACAGGGGCAGAATTCACCCCTCCACTTT
TRBV7-6	TRBJ1-2	TRBD1	-	CASSLTGGWDYGYTF	TGTGCCAGCAGCTTAACAGGGGGCTGGGACTATGGCTACACCTTC